These 26 T cell receptor beta chains originate from one sample sequenced in a study of prognosis after radiotherapy for stage I lung cancer. Genomic DNA served as the source from which two-round multiplex PCR generated TCR beta CDR3 amplicons. Round-one PCR had primers specific to each TRBV and TRBJ gene. Using its own MiXCR run on the multiplex PCR reads, TCRdb lists one record per CDR3 protein. The sample has roughly 11,000 distinct CDR3 sequences; 30% to 40% are singletons. Sample: PBMCs, taken before or after stereotactic body radiation therapy (not recorded which). The receptors originated from a donor at least 50 years old with non-small cell lung cancer.

The V call is TRBV11-2, the J call TRBJ2-7; tentatively, D is TRBD2 (5 bases). This CDR3 has 14 residues. Germline loops: CDR1 SGHAT, CDR2 FQNNGV. The ends were cut back, 6 bases at V and 3 bases at J, with 15 bases in the middle. The CDR3: CASSPADGFYEQYF. CDR3 nucleotides: TGTGCCAGCAGTCCAGCGGACGGCTTCTACGAGCAGTACTTC.

This clonotype was recorded many times. V is TRBV7-3 and J is TRBJ2-7, with D maybe TRBD1 (6 bases). This CDR3 is built from 10 residues. Germline V gene sequence: CDR1 SGHTA, CDR2 FQGTGA. This chain's CDR3 is CASSQTKDSV. In DNA form, the CDR3 reads TGTGCCAGCAGCCAGACCAAGGACAGCGTC.

This clonotype qualifies as medium-sized (0.01 to 0.1%). This chain connects TRBV6-1 to TRBJ2-7; TRBD1 is a possible D gene (5 bases). The germline V and J ends were trimmed by 2 bases and 6 bases, with 14 bases remaining between them. The CDR3 has 14 amino acids. Germline V gene lookup returns CDR1 MNHNS and CDR2 SASEGT. The CDR3 is CASSEQAGPLEQYV. The CDR3 nucleotides read TGTGCCAGCAGTGAACAGGCAGGGCCCCTCGAGCAGTACGTC.

This clonotype has at least ten counts. The V gene is TRBV5-1, the J gene TRBJ1-1; 7 bases fit TRBD1. After removal of 7 bases from V and 3 bases from J, the junction contained 12 bases not matched to a gene. The CDR3 consists of 15 residues. CDR1 and CDR2 (germline): SGHRS, YFSETQ. This CDR3 reads CASQTGERRDTEAFF. The CDR3 region has the DNA TGCGCCAGCCAAACAGGGGAGCGTCGGGACACTGAAGCTTTCTTT.

This clonotype was seen repeatedly, ten times or more. J is TRBJ2-5 and V is TRBV12-3 or TRBV12-4; the D is unclear. Trimming took 5 bases from V and 3 from J, leaving 19 bases between them. There are 16 residues in the CDR3. The CDR3 DNA reads as TGTGCCAGCAGTATCGCCACCTGGACGTACGAAGAGACCCAGTACTTC. Amino acids: CASSIATWTYEETQYF.

CDR3 DNA sequence: TGTGCCAGCAGTTCGGGGGAGAGGTCTAATCAGCCCCAGCATTTT. This encodes CASSSGERSNQPQHF. V usage is TRBV28 and J usage is TRBJ1-5; weak D call: TRBD1 (5 bases). CDR1 and CDR2 (germline): MDHEN, SYDVKM. The V gene lost 4 bases and the J gene lost 4 bases, with 14 bases spanning the gap. The CDR3 length is 15 residues.

This clonotype was detected many times. The chain uses TRBV6-2 or TRBV6-3 and TRBJ1-1; D unresolved. Trimming stripped 8 bases from V and 8 bases from J, with 9 bases between. Germline V gene data show CDR1 as MNHEY and CDR2 as SVGEGT. This CDR3 region has 10 residues. Here the CDR3 DNA reads TGTGCCAGCGGATTACTAGAAGCTTTCTTT. It is translated as CASGLLEAFF.

This clonotype was observed a single time. The junction shows a germline mismatch at one end, possibly a read error. This chain uses TRBV27 with TRBJ1-5; weak D call: TRBD1 (5 bases). The CDR3 consists of 14 residues. The germline gives CDR1 MNHEY, CDR2 SMNVEV (reference sequence). The CDR3 DNA reads as TGTGCCAGCAGTATCGGCGACTGGGACGAGCCCCAACATTTT. This codes for CASSIGDWDEPQHF.

By share of the sample, this clonotype is medium-sized. V and J are TRBV12-3 or TRBV12-4 and TRBJ1-1, with unresolved D. The V end was cut by 5 bases, the J end by 0 bases, with 13 bases between. The CDR3 length is 15 residues. The CDR3 coding sequence is TGTGCCAGCAGTCTAATAAGGTCCGTGAACACTGAAGCTTTCTTT. This encodes CASSLIRSVNTEAFF.

This clonotype was detected many times. The gene calls are TRBV15 and TRBJ2-3; no reliable D call. Germline CDR1 is LNHNV and CDR2 is YYDKDF (reference sequence). The CDR3 extends over 14 amino acids. V was pared by 0 bases and J by 4 bases, with 8 bases between. Here the CDR3 reads CATSRDPAPDTQYF. DNA for the CDR3: TGTGCCACCAGCAGAGATCCCGCCCCAGATACGCAGTATTTT.

V is TRBV24-1 and J is TRBJ2-3, with 10 bases aligning to TRBD2. V lost 7 bases, J lost 0 bases, and 21 bases stayed unmatched. Germline V gene data show CDR1 as KGHDR and CDR2 as SFDVKD. This CDR3 spans 21 amino acids. This CDR3 is CATSRDLRGASGGSSTDTQYF. DNA for the CDR3: TGTGCCACCAGCAGGGATCTACGGGGGGCTAGCGGGGGCTCTAGCACAGATACGCAGTATTTT.

The sample holds many counts of this clonotype. The chain couples TRBV28 to TRBJ1-2; D is unclear. Trimming removed 8 bases from V and 2 bases from J, with 6 bases in between. There are 11 residues in the CDR3. Looked up from germline, CDR1 is MDHEN and CDR2 is SYDVKM. The CDR3 DNA reads TGTGCCAGCGGTGTAAACTATGGCTACACCTTC. This translates into CASGVNYGYTF.

This clonotype was detected ten times or more. The chain recombines TRBV4-3 with TRBJ2-1; 10 bases line up with TRBD2. This CDR3 is built from 16 residues. CDR1 and CDR2 from the germline V gene are LGHNA and YSLEER. J lost 8 bases, V lost 3 bases, and 10 bases had no gene match. The CDR3 nucleotides read TGCGCCAGCAGCCAGGAACAAAGCGGGAGGGGGGATGAGCAGTTCTTC. Translating gives CASSQEQSGRGDEQFF.

V and J are TRBV12-5 and TRBJ2-7; TRBD1 matches 11 bases. Per the germline V gene, CDR1 is LGHNT and CDR2 is FRNRAP. V lost 9 bases and J lost 4; bases outside the gene matches: 8. The CDR3 loop spans 14 amino acids. CDR3 in amino acids: CASARDRGSYEQYF. CDR3 nucleotide sequence: TGTGCTAGCGCCCGGGACAGGGGGTCGTACGAGCAGTACTTC.

Many counts were recorded for this clonotype. This rearrangement joins TRBV18 to TRBJ1-4, with 7 bases matching TRBD1. The V and J ends lost 2 bases and 4 bases, in that order; junction bases with no gene match: 4. The germline gives CDR1 KGHSH, CDR2 LQKENI. The CDR3 is made up of 15 amino acids. The CDR3 here is CASSPSTGYNEKLFF. For the CDR3, the DNA is TGTGCCAGCTCACCATCGACAGGGTATAATGAAAAACTGTTTTTT. The entire variable domain, with the rest obtained from reference TRBV18 and TRBJ1-4, is as follows: NAGVMQNPRHLVRRRGQEARLRCSPMKGHSHVYWYRQLPEEGLKFMVYLQKENIIDESGMPKERFSAEFPKEGPSILRIQQVVRGDSAAYFCASSPSTGYNEKLFFGSGTQLSVL.

This clonotype has at least ten counts. V gene TRBV7-9 combines with J gene TRBJ1-2; maybe TRBD1 (6 bases). Germline CDR1 is SEHNR and CDR2 is FQNEAQ (reference sequence). V lost 2 bases, J lost 5 bases, and 9 bases lay in between. This CDR3 is 13 amino acids long. The chain's CDR3 is CASSLQGRYGYTF. Written as DNA, the CDR3 is TGTGCCAGCAGCTTACAGGGGAGGTATGGCTACACCTTC.

This clonotype occurred a few times. This sequence joins TRBV7-3 and TRBJ2-1, with TRBD2 matching over 14 bases. The V segment lost 5 bases and the J segment 8 bases; nucleotides outside the gene matches: 5. The CDR3 contains 15 residues. From germline, CDR1 is SGHTA and CDR2 FQGTGA. CDR3 in DNA: TGTGCCAGCAGCCGCGGGACTAGCGGGAGCGATGAGCAGTTCTTC. Protein product: CASSRGTSGSDEQFF.

Sample share makes this clonotype medium-sized (0.01 to 0.1%). The chain carries TRBV11-3 and TRBJ1-6, with D perhaps TRBD1 (6 bases). This CDR3 spans 14 amino acids. Germline assignment: CDR1 SGHNT and CDR2 YENEEA. Trimming pared 1 base from V and 7 bases from J, leaving 8 bases between. CDR3 region: CASSLVRGNSPLHF. Here the CDR3 DNA reads TGTGCCAGCAGCTTAGTCAGGGGCAATTCACCCCTCCACTTT.

The chain has TRBV11-2 and TRBJ1-5; 8 positions agree with TRBD1. CDR3 length: 17 residues. The V gene's germline CDR1 is SGHAT and CDR2 FQNNGV. The V gene end was trimmed by 5 bases and the J gene end by 6 bases; junction bases not matched to a gene: 15. CDR3 amino acids: CASSVLGQGSGSQPQHF. CDR3 nucleotide sequence: TGTGCCAGCAGCGTACTAGGACAGGGTTCAGGCTCTCAGCCCCAGCATTTT.

On this clonotype: With only one base between it and a far larger clone, this is likely a read error. The V call is TRBV27, the J call TRBJ2-3; D could derive from TRBD1 or TRBD2 (5 bases each). Germline CDR1 and CDR2: MNHEY and SMNVEV (reference sequence). The CDR3 runs to 18 residues. The CDR3 is CATSDPGLGSTPRDTQYF. The CDR3 DNA is TGTGCCACCAGTGACCCGGGGCTAGGAAGTACGCCTCGCGATACGCAGTATTTT.

V is TRBV28 and J is TRBJ2-1; the D gene is possibly TRBD2 (6 bases). This CDR3 is 15 amino acids long. Germline CDR1 reads MDHEN; CDR2 reads SYDVKM. The V end lost 5 bases, the J end lost 4 bases, and 15 bases lay between the germline ends. CDR3 bases: TGTGCCAGCAGTGCTGAAGGTGGAGGGTACAATGAGCAGTTCTTC. Translation: CASSAEGGGYNEQFF.

V gene TRBV19 combines with J gene TRBJ2-2; 7 bases line up with TRBD2. The trim removed 4 bases at V and 7 bases at J, leaving 12 bases unmatched. The germline V gene encodes CDR1 LNHDA and CDR2 SQIVND (reference sequence). The CDR3 runs 16 residues. CDR3 loop: CASSSLGRELGGELFF. In DNA, the CDR3 is TGTGCCAGTAGTAGCCTAGGGCGGGAGCTCGGCGGGGAGCTGTTTTTT. The variable domain in full, completed from reference TRBV19 and TRBJ2-2, reads DGGITQSPKYLFRKEGQNVTLSCEQNLNHDAMYWYRQDPGQGLRLIYYSQIVNDFQKGDIAEGYSVSREKKESFPLTVTSAQKNPTAFYLCASSSLGRELGGELFFGEGSRLTVL.

The V and J genes are TRBV7-6 and TRBJ2-7, with D perhaps matching TRBD1 (5 bases). The CDR3 length is 14 residues. The germline V and J ends were trimmed by 2 bases and 2 bases, with 10 bases remaining between them. Germline lookup yields CDR1 SGHVS and CDR2 FNYEAQ. The CDR3, as DNA: TGTGCCAGCAGCTTATGGGGCTATGCCTACGAGCAGTACTTC. It is translated as CASSLWGYAYEQYF.

This clonotype was counted at least ten times. In DNA form, the CDR3 reads TGTGCCAGCAGCTTTCTTGGGCAGGGGGTGTTAGAGACCCAGTACTTC. Translated, it gives CASSFLGQGVLETQYF. V gene TRBV7-6 combines with J gene TRBJ2-5; 7 positions match TRBD1. V shed 3 bases and J 4 bases; nucleotides not matched to a gene: 11. The CDR3 spans 16 residues. Germline V gene sequence: CDR1 SGHVS, CDR2 FNYEAQ.

This clonotype was recorded only once. The gene calls are TRBV12-3 or TRBV12-4 and TRBJ2-3; D is unclear. This CDR3 spans 14 amino acids. V was clipped by 6 bases and J by 6 bases, with 16 bases between them. The CDR3 DNA is TGTGCCAGCAGCCGAACTACCAATGGGGATACGCAGTATTTT. Its translation: CASSRTTNGDTQYF.

This clonotype is classed as medium-sized. The chain couples TRBV11-2 to TRBJ2-3; tentative D call: TRBD2 (7 bases). With 5 bases removed from V and 1 base from J, the gap between germline ends came to 10 bases. CDR3 length equals 14 residues. Germline CDR1 reads SGHAT; CDR2 reads FQNNGV. The CDR3 region has the DNA TGTGCCAGCAGCCTAGGGGGGGGCACAGATACGCAGTATTTT. Amino acids: CASSLGGGTDTQYF.